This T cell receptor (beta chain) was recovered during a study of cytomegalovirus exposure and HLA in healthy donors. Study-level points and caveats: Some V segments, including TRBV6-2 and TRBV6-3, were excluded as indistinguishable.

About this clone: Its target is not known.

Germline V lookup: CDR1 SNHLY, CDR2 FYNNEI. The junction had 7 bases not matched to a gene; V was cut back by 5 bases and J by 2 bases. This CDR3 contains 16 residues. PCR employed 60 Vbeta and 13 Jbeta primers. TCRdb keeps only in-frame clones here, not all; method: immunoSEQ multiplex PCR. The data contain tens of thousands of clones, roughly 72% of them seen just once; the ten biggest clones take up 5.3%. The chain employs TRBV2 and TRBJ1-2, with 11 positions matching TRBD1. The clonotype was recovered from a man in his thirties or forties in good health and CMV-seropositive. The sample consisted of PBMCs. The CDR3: CASSQDRGHMNYGYTF. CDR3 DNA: TGTGCCAGCAGTCAGGACAGGGGGCATATGAACTATGGCTACACCTTC.